This T cell receptor beta chain comes out of a study of blood T cell repertoires in COVID-19. Study-wide context: Samples came from the United States, Italy and Spain, spanning acute and convalescent COVID-19. The analysed material was cDNA or gDNA that came from T cells, B-cell-depleted T cells, or PBMCs.

The Seattle patients, enrolled during active infection, were followed longitudinally. This CDR3 comprises 17 residues. Germline-derived CDR1 and CDR2 are SNHLY and FYNNEI. The V and J ends lost 6 bases and 1 base respectively, with 19 bases between them. This clone came up once. Original data processing: By means of reference gene primer amplification, nucleated cell counts were estimated. Measured with immunoSEQ multiplex PCR; TCRdb has only the in-frame clones, and not every one. V, J and clone size are those of that table, while D and trimming were read from the DNA. The sample records 150,000 to 200,000 clones, 82% being singletons.

The sequencing input was peripheral blood. The V gene is TRBV2, the J gene TRBJ1-5; D may be TRBD1 (5 bases). This clonotype was obtained from a woman aged 55-75 years with COVID-19, enrolled during active disease. The CDR3 spells CASRDRGGRVSNQPQHF. Here the CDR3 DNA reads TGTGCCAGCAGGGACCGGGGGGGGAGAGTAAGCAATCAGCCCCAGCATTTT.